These 29 T cell receptor beta chains originate from one sample sequenced in a study of identical twins. TCRdb used MiXCR to reprocess the 5' RACE reads, holding one entry per CDR3 protein. This table holds hundreds of thousands of distinct CDR3 sequences, about 7% found once. These records were also assigned to another study, of yellow fever vaccine responses in identical twins.

The sample consisted of PBMCs. Every receptor here comes from a woman aged 18-29 years in good health.

This clonotype was seen a handful of times. The rearrangement links TRBV15 to TRBJ1-2; D not resolved. CDR1 and CDR2 (germline): LNHNV, YYDKDF (reference sequence). V was pared by 3 bases and J by 6 bases, with 11 bases between. This CDR3 is 13 amino acids long. The DNA for the CDR3 is TGTGCCACCAGCAGTTTGGGGTCCAATGGCTACACCTTC. It is translated as CATSSLGSNGYTF.

With respect to this clonotype: A much larger clonotype is one base distant, so this may be a read error. The V and J genes are TRBV20-1 and TRBJ2-5; no reliable D call. The CDR3 is 12 amino acids. Germline V lookup: CDR1 DFQATT, CDR2 SNEGSKA (reference sequence). The CDR3 here is CSARWPQETLYF. The DNA of the CDR3 is TGCAGTGCTAGATGGCCCCAGGAGACCCTGTACTTC.

The rearrangement joins TRBV5-5 to TRBJ1-2, with 9 bases identical to TRBD1. The V and J ends lost 5 bases and 3 bases, in that order; junction bases with no gene match: 2. The CDR3 is made up of 13 amino acids. Germline CDR1 reads SGHKS; CDR2 reads YYEKEE (reference sequence). As DNA, the CDR3 is TGTGCCAGCAGAGGGGACAGGGACTATGGCTACACCTTC. It is translated as CASRGDRDYGYTF.

This clonotype was detected many times. This chain connects TRBV4-1 to TRBJ1-6, with 7 bases that match TRBD1. This CDR3 comprises 14 residues. J was trimmed by 9 bases and V by 3 bases; bases with no gene match: 5. Germline loops: CDR1 MGHRA, CDR2 YSYEKL. The CDR3 reads CASSHPGGGSPLHF. The CDR3, as DNA: TGCGCCAGCAGCCATCCAGGGGGAGGTTCACCCCTCCACTTT.

The chain uses TRBV5-1 and TRBJ2-7; D gene unclear. V lost 3 bases, J lost 1 base, and 14 bases lay in between. The CDR3 runs to 15 residues. Germline loops: CDR1 SGHRS, CDR2 YFSETQ. The CDR3 nucleotides read TGCGCCAGCAGCTATGGAGTTAGTTCTTCCTACGAGCAGTACTTC. It encodes CASSYGVSSSYEQYF.

This clonotype was counted at least ten times. The genes are TRBV7-8 and TRBJ1-1; no definite D call. V lost 8 bases and J 1 base, leaving 8 bases between the germline ends. Per germline, CDR1 SGHVS and CDR2 FQNEAQ. There are 12 residues in the CDR3. The CDR3 coding sequence is TGTGCCAGCCGAGCCTCGAACACTGAAGCTTTCTTT. It specifies CASRASNTEAFF. Combining the CDR3 with reference TRBV7-8 and TRBJ1-1 gives the whole variable domain GAGVSQSPRYKVAKRGQDVALRCDPISGHVSLFWYQQALGQGPEFLTYFQNEAQLDKSGLPSDRFFAERPEGSVSTLKIQRTQQEDSAVYLCASRASNTEAFFGQGTRLTVV.

This clonotype has just a few counts. The chain is built from TRBV14 and TRBJ1-2, with 7 bases fitting TRBD1. The CDR3 is 18 residues long. After removal of 3 bases from V and 4 bases from J, the junction contained 17 bases not matched to a gene. Germline V gives CDR1 SGHDN, CDR2 FVKESK. The chain's CDR3 is CASSHVSIGGYPIYGYTF. The CDR3 DNA follows: TGTGCCAGCAGCCACGTTTCCATAGGGGGCTACCCGATCTATGGCTACACCTTC.

The chain uses TRBV24-1 and TRBJ2-4; 9 positions match TRBD1. The CDR3 extends over 15 amino acids. V trimming: 5 bases; J trimming: 7 bases; junction bases outside the gene matches: 8. Germline CDR1 is KGHDR and CDR2 is SFDVKD. The DNA for the CDR3 is TGTGCCACCAGTGGTTTAGGCGGGACAGGGAACATTCAGTACTTC. It is translated as CATSGLGGTGNIQYF.

This clonotype was recorded many times. The V gene is TRBV4-1, the J gene TRBJ2-1; D is possibly TRBD2 (6 bases). There are 15 residues in the CDR3. Per the germline V gene, CDR1 is MGHRA and CDR2 is YSYEKL. V lost 0 bases and J lost 10, with 16 bases in between. The CDR3, as DNA: TGCGCCAGCAGCCAAGATCCCACTAGCTATTCGGAGCAGTTCTTC. Its translation is CASSQDPTSYSEQFF.

This clonotype has ten or more counts. The gene calls are TRBV12-3 or TRBV12-4 and TRBJ1-2, with no clear D. V dropped 3 bases and J dropped 6 bases, with 5 bases sitting between them. This CDR3 spans 11 amino acids. This chain's CDR3 is CASSFLDGYTF. The CDR3 DNA sequence: TGTGCCAGCAGTTTTTTGGATGGCTACACCTTC.

V gene TRBV10-3 combines with J gene TRBJ2-3; 8 nucleotides align to TRBD1. Looked up from germline, CDR1 is ENHRY and CDR2 is SYGVKD. J was trimmed by 0 bases and V by 5 bases; bases with no gene match: 7. There are 16 residues in the CDR3. The CDR3 loop reads CAISKMTGASTDTQYF. The DNA of the CDR3 is TGTGCCATCAGTAAGATGACAGGGGCTAGCACAGATACGCAGTATTTT.

This clonotype was seen more than once but under ten times. This chain uses TRBV29-1 with TRBJ2-1, with D perhaps TRBD2 (6 bases). This CDR3 comprises 15 residues. The germline gives CDR1 SQVTM, CDR2 ANQGSEA. Trimming cost V 4 bases and J 6 bases, with 19 bases left between them. CDR3 protein: CSVGGVAPTSNEQFF. The CDR3 DNA follows: TGCAGCGTTGGGGGGGTGGCTCCAACCTCCAATGAGCAGTTCTTC.

The table lists this clonotype with many counts. The chain uses TRBV12-3 or TRBV12-4 and TRBJ1-5, with D unclear. The CDR3 covers 13 residues. The V end was cut by 6 bases, the J end by 1 base, with 7 bases between. The CDR3 DNA sequence: TGTGCCAGCAGCCGTAAGAGCAATCAGCCCCAGCATTTT. Translating gives CASSRKSNQPQHF.

In this sample, this clonotype turned up many times. The chain employs TRBV20-1 and TRBJ1-1; D is undetermined. V lost 6 bases to trimming and J lost 5 bases, with 16 bases between them. Germline V gene data show CDR1 as DFQATT and CDR2 as SNEGSKA (reference sequence). The CDR3 length is 13 residues. The CDR3 sequence: CSAAGLSETEAFF. The CDR3 DNA reads TGCAGTGCAGCCGGGCTTTCCGAAACTGAAGCTTTCTTT.

This clonotype was counted at least ten times. This chain joins TRBV6-5 and TRBJ1-4; no reliable D call. CDR1 is MNHEY, CDR2 SVGAGI, per germline. Trimming took off 0 bases at V and 7 bases at J, with 9 bases between the two ends. CDR3 length: 14 amino acids. In nucleotides, the CDR3 is TGTGCCAGCAGTTACTCCGCGGGCGGTGAAAAACTGTTTTTT. Its translation: CASSYSAGGEKLFF.

This clonotype showed up just a few times. The chain carries TRBV20-1 and TRBJ2-5; D might be TRBD2 (5 bases). Trimming shortened V by 0 bases and J by 5 bases, and 19 bases separated the two germline ends. This CDR3 is built from 16 residues. Germline V gene data show CDR1 as DFQATT and CDR2 as SNEGSKA (reference sequence). The CDR3 reads CSARDRGSPGVETQYF. Written as DNA, the CDR3 is TGCAGTGCTAGAGATCGAGGGTCCCCCGGGGTGGAGACCCAGTACTTC.

This clonotype has at least ten counts. CDR3 loop: CASSQINRGRLETQYF. In nucleotides, the CDR3 is TGCGCCAGCAGCCAAATCAACAGGGGGCGCTTGGAGACCCAGTACTTC. V gene TRBV4-1 combines with J gene TRBJ2-5; 9 bases agree with TRBD1. Germline CDR1 reads MGHRA; CDR2 reads YSYEKL. CDR3 length: 16 amino acids. The V segment lost 2 bases and the J segment 5 bases; nucleotides outside the gene matches: 9.

CDR3 region: CAISDLNRGIGQETQYF. CDR3 coding DNA: TGTGCCATCAGTGACCTGAACAGGGGGATCGGGCAAGAGACCCAGTACTTC. The chain joins TRBV10-3 to TRBJ2-5, with TRBD1 matching over 8 bases. CDR1 and CDR2 from the germline V gene are ENHRY and SYGVKD. The CDR3 totals 17 residues. The V gene end was trimmed by 3 bases and the J gene end by 2 bases; junction bases not matched to a gene: 11.

This clonotype was picked up many times. The chain links TRBV5-1 to TRBJ2-1; a weak D match, TRBD1 (6 bases). Trimming removed 5 bases from V and 7 bases from J, with 28 bases in between. CDR1 and CDR2 (germline): SGHRS, YFSETQ. The CDR3 loop spans 18 amino acids. This CDR3 is CASSSFSRGAAKRNEQFF. CDR3 DNA sequence: TGCGCCAGCAGTTCTTTCAGCAGGGGAGCTGCAAAGAGGAATGAGCAGTTCTTC.

The chain uses TRBV19 and TRBJ1-6; D may be TRBD1 (6 bases). CDR1 and CDR2 (germline): LNHDA, SQIVND (reference sequence). V was trimmed by 3 bases and J by 17 bases, leaving 11 bases between them. The CDR3 has 11 amino acids. The CDR3 loop is CASSMGTLIHF. CDR3 sequence (DNA): TGTGCCAGTAGTATGGGGACACTCATCCACTTT.

This clonotype was seen a few times. V is TRBV28 and J is TRBJ2-7; D is undetermined. Germline-derived CDR1 and CDR2 are MDHEN and SYDVKM. The length of the CDR3 is 15 residues. Trimming cost V 3 bases and J 4 bases, with 16 bases left between them. CDR3 coding DNA: TGTGCCAGCAGTTTTTCGGGCCGCGCCGCATACGAGCAGTACTTC. Translation: CASSFSGRAAYEQYF.

In this sample, this clonotype is medium-sized. V is TRBV5-1 and J is TRBJ1-5; 10 bases align to TRBD1. CDR3 size: 15 residues. Trimming at V came to 4 bases and at J to 7 bases, leaving 8 bases not matched to a gene. CDR1 and CDR2 (germline): SGHRS, YFSETQ. This CDR3 reads CASSLTGGAGQPQHF. In DNA, the CDR3 is TGCGCCAGCAGCCTGACAGGGGGCGCCGGGCAGCCCCAGCATTTT.

This clonotype has only a few counts. The chain employs TRBV12-3 or TRBV12-4 and TRBJ2-5, with a possible D match to TRBD1 (6 bases). Trimming pared 6 bases from V and 4 bases from J, leaving 18 bases between. CDR3 size: 15 residues. Here the CDR3 DNA reads TGTGCCAGCAGCCACCGGACAGCGAATAGAGAGACCCAGTACTTC. Translation: CASSHRTANRETQYF.

This clonotype was counted between two and nine times. The V and J genes are TRBV4-1 and TRBJ1-6; TRBD1 matches 8 bases. The ends lost 0 bases at V and 10 bases at J; junction bases unmatched: 8. The CDR3 extends over 16 amino acids. Germline values: CDR1 MGHRA, CDR2 YSYEKL. CDR3 residues: CASSQDVRTGRSPLHF. The DNA of the CDR3 is TGCGCCAGCAGCCAAGATGTGAGGACAGGGCGGTCACCCCTCCACTTT.

This clonotype was seen a few times. The chain is built from TRBV7-2 and TRBJ2-1, with TRBD2 as a possible D gene (6 bases). This CDR3 contains 16 residues. CDR1 and CDR2 from the germline V gene are SGHTA and FQGNSA. V lost 2 bases and J 5 bases, leaving 16 bases between the germline ends. The CDR3: CASSLIGLASDNEQFF. CDR3 DNA: TGTGCCAGCAGCTTAATAGGTCTAGCGAGTGACAATGAGCAGTTCTTC.

This clonotype was picked up a small number of times. The gene calls are TRBV3-1 and TRBJ1-1; 9 nucleotides match TRBD1. V gave up 0 bases and J gave up 3 bases; unmatched junction bases: 2. Per the germline V gene, CDR1 is LGHDT and CDR2 is YNNKEL (reference sequence). The CDR3 loop spans 15 amino acids. As DNA, the CDR3 is TGTGCCAGCAGCCAAGAAAGGACAGGGGACACTGAAGCTTTCTTT. It translates to CASSQERTGDTEAFF.

This clonotype was picked up a small number of times. This chain joins TRBV5-1 and TRBJ2-5; 14 positions agree with TRBD2. V gave up 2 bases and J gave up 2 bases; unmatched junction bases: 8. This CDR3 is 18 amino acids long. Germline CDR1 SGHRS, CDR2 YFSETQ. CDR3 coding DNA: TGCGCCAGCAGCTTCGGGACTAGCGGGGGAACAATACAAGAGACCCAGTACTTC. It codes for CASSFGTSGGTIQETQYF.

The gene calls are TRBV7-8 and TRBJ2-5; a weak D match, TRBD2 (6 bases). Germline values: CDR1 SGHVS, CDR2 FQNEAQ. The length of the CDR3 is 16 residues. V was cut by 4 bases and J by 5 bases, with 20 bases left in between. DNA of the CDR3: TGTGCCAGCAGCTATAAGTTGGGGGAGGCGGGGGAGACCCAGTACTTC. This encodes CASSYKLGEAGETQYF.

This clonotype came up many times. J is TRBJ2-3 and V is TRBV28; D gene uncertain. The CDR3 has 12 residues. Germline loops: CDR1 MDHEN, CDR2 SYDVKM. V was pared by 5 bases and J by 3 bases, with 6 bases between. The CDR3 DNA is TGTGCCAGCAGTGCGCAAACAGATACGCAGTATTTT. It translates to CASSAQTDTQYF.